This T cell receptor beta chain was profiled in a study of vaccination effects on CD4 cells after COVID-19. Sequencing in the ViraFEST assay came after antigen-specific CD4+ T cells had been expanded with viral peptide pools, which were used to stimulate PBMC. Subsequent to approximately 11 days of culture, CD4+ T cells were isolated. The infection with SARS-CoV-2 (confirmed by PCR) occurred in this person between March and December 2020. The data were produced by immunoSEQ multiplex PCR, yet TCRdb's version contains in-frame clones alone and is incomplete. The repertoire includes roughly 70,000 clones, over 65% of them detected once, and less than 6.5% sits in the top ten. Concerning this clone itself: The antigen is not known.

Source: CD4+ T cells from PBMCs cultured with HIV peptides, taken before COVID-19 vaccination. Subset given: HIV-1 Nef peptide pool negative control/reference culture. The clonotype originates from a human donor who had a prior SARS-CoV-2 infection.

The CDR3 nucleotides read TGTGCCAGCAGCGTGGAGGGAGGCAATTACAATGAGCAGTTCTTC. Its translation is CASSVEGGNYNEQFF. V is TRBV9 and J is TRBJ2-1; D might be TRBD2 (6 bases). The germline V gene has CDR1 SGDLS and CDR2 YYNGEE. The V gene lost 2 bases and the J gene lost 4 bases, with 13 bases spanning the gap. This CDR3 is built from 15 residues.